A selection of T cell receptor beta chains follows, all from one sample in a study of PD-1 blockade in classical Hodgkin lymphoma. Only in-frame clones appear in the TCRdb table, and some are missing; sequencing was by immunoSEQ multiplex PCR. The sample yields 64,000 or so clones, about 90% seen once. Sequences were derived from peripheral blood mononuclear cells (PBMCs), sampled before the fourth cycle of nivolumab. All receptors derive from a human donor with classical Hodgkin lymphoma. The CDR3 runs from the conserved cysteine through the conserved F or W. Fields, in order: V gene, D gene, J gene, clone size, CDR3 DNA, CDR3 protein. The D gene is left open where the match is weak. Where a row states a size, it is once, few, many or the class of an expanded clone; other rows omit it.

TRBV7-9	.	TRBJ2-2	.	TGTGCCAGCAGCTTACTCATGACCGGGGAGCTGTTTTTT	CASSLLMTGELFF
TRBV4-1	.	TRBJ1-3	.	TGCGCCAGCAGCCAAGGCGAATTACTGTTTGGAAACACCATATATTTT	CASSQGELLFGNTIYF
TRBV19	.	TRBJ1-4	.	TGTGCCAGTAGTACAGGGGTAAACGAAAAACTGTTTTTT	CASSTGVNEKLFF
TRBV20-1	.	TRBJ2-7	once	TGCAGTGCCCCGAGCTCCTACGAGCAGTACTTC	CSAPSSYEQYF
TRBV19	TRBD1	TRBJ1-1	once	TGTGCCAGTTCGGGACAGGACTGGAACACTGAAGCTTTCTTT	CASSGQDWNTEAFF
TRBV7-9	.	TRBJ1-6	.	TGTGCCAGCAGCTTGGGGACGGTAAATTCACCCCTCCACTTT	CASSLGTVNSPLHF
TRBV7-9	.	TRBJ2-2	.	TGTGCCAGCAGCTTAGGACAGTCGGCAGGGAACACCGGGGAGCTGTTTTTT	CASSLGQSAGNTGELFF
TRBV20-1	.	TRBJ2-5	.	TGCAGTGCTATGTCGGGAGAGACCCAGTACTTC	CSAMSGETQYF
TRBV6-6	.	TRBJ1-5	.	TGTGCCAGCAGTAACGACCGAAATCAGCCCCAGCATTTT	CASSNDRNQPQHF
TRBV6-1	.	TRBJ1-1	.	TGTGCCAGCAGTGAAGGAGGGGCCGGCACCATGAACACTGAAGCTTTCTTT	CASSEGGAGTMNTEAFF
TRBV29-1	.	TRBJ2-7	.	TGCAGCGTGGCCCCAGCACTGAAGGCCTACGAGCAGTACTTC	CSVAPALKAYEQYF
TRBV6-5	.	TRBJ2-7	.	TGTGCCAGCAGTTATATGATAGCCTACGAGCAGTACTTC	CASSYMIAYEQYF
TRBV27	TRBD1	TRBJ1-1	.	TGTGCCAGCAGCAGACATTTCCGGGACAGGGGCTTCGCTTTCTTT	CASSRHFRDRGFAFF
TRBV14	TRBD2	TRBJ2-7	.	TGTGCCAGCAGCCATACTCTAGCGGGGTTAGTCCACGAGCAGTACTTC	CASSHTLAGLVHEQYF
TRBV19	.	TRBJ1-1	.	TGTGCCAGTAGTAGGCGGGTTGAAGCTTTCTTT	CASSRRVEAFF
TRBV15	TRBD2	TRBJ2-3	.	TGTGCCACCAGAAGCGGGCTAGCGGGGAGGGAAGATACGCAGTATTTT	CATRSGLAGREDTQYF
TRBV20-1	.	TRBJ2-3	.	TGCAGTCCGGATACGCAGTATTTT	CSPDTQYF
TRBV6-1	TRBD2	TRBJ2-5	.	TGTGCCAGCAGTGGTCCGGGACTAGCGGGTCAAGAGACCCAGTACTTC	CASSGPGLAGQETQYF
TRBV19	.	TRBJ2-1	.	TGTGCCAGTAAATGGAGGGGAGACAATGAGCAGTTCTTC	CASKWRGDNEQFF
TRBV28	TRBD1	TRBJ1-1	.	TGTGCCAGCAGTTTATATCAGGGGGGGAACACTGAAGCTTTCTTT	CASSLYQGGNTEAFF
TRBV27	TRBD1	TRBJ1-2	.	TGTGCCAGCAGTTTCCCCGGGACAGCCCGGGATGGCTACACCTTC	CASSFPGTARDGYTF
TRBV29-1	.	TRBJ1-2	.	TGCAGCGTTGAAGATCCGTCTCGCGGTCAGTATGGCTACACCTTC	CSVEDPSRGQYGYTF
TRBV19	.	TRBJ1-6	.	TGTGCCAGTAGTGGGGGCTTTTCACCCCTCCACTTT	CASSGGFSPLHF
TRBV5-1	TRBD1	TRBJ1-2	.	TGCGCCAGCAGCTTACCAGACAGGGGTTGTAGCTACACCTTC	CASSLPDRGCSYTF
TRBV7-3	.	TRBJ1-1	.	TGTGCCAGCAGCCCCGACAATCTCACTGAAGCTTTCTTT	CASSPDNLTEAFF
TRBV5-1	.	TRBJ2-1	.	TGCGCCAGCAGCTTCGGCAGCCTGAACTACAATGAGCAGTTCTTC	CASSFGSLNYNEQFF
TRBV2	.	TRBJ2-7	.	TGTGCCAGCAGCTTGGCGGGGACAGATCTATCCTACGAGCAGTACTTC	CASSLAGTDLSYEQYF
TRBV5-5	TRBD1	TRBJ1-5	.	TGTGCCAGCAGCAGGTGGACAGGGGTAAGGGGCAATCAGCCCCAGCATTTT	CASSRWTGVRGNQPQHF
TRBV5-1	.	TRBJ2-7	.	TGCGCCAGCAGCTTTGGGGGAACTACCGACTACGAGCAGTACTTC	CASSFGGTTDYEQYF
TRBV5-1	TRBD2	TRBJ2-1	.	TGCGCCAGCCGGAGACTAGCGGGGGGCACGCGTGAGCAGTTCTTC	CASRRLAGGTREQFF
TRBV5-4	.	TRBJ2-2	.	TGTGCCAGCAGCTTGGGGTGGTCGGGATCGGCCGGGGAGCTGTTTTTT	CASSLGWSGSAGELFF